The sequence of this T cell receptor (beta chain) was determined in a study of blood T cell repertoires in COVID-19 (dated by TCRdb to about 2020). Some background on the complete study: Samples covering the acute and convalescent phases of COVID-19 were provided by collaborators in the United States, Italy and Spain. The prospective study material was composed of cDNA or gDNA derived from T cells, B-cell-depleted T cells, or PBMCs. Deeply sampled blood TCRbeta repertoires from subjects exposed to, actively infected with, or recovered from COVID-19 were included in the dataset. HLA class I and class II types, where available, came from metadata supplied by the sample provider rather than from assay-based typing. A de-identified subject ID, COVID-19 status, age in years and sex were almost always included in the sample metadata. The repertoires were released in a freely available public database intended as a resource for research on the immune response to SARS-CoV-2. The samples were drawn from the first 160 participants of the ongoing ImmuneRACE study and from more than 1,000 subjects provided by 6 global collaborators. What the research found in general, with its limitations: The amount of clinical and demographic metadata varied by source and participant and was provided uncurated.

The immunoSEQ Assay, a bias-controlled multiplex PCR, was used to amplify TCRbeta CDR3 regions from genomic DNA. As for how the authors treated the data: Nucleated cell counts per sample were estimated from amplification of reference gene primers within the assay. Sequence reads were collapsed and filtered to measure the absolute abundance of every unique TCRbeta CDR3 rearrangement. For each sample, productive Simpson clonality was calculated as the square root of Simpson's diversity index across productive rearrangements. As stored in TCRdb, this immuneACCESS dataset retains in-frame rearrangements with V and J assigned. A fraction of the clones does not appear; measured against another copy, unresolved V genes explain less than half of the discrepancy, and the remainder lacks a known reason. V, J and clone size were drawn from that table, and D and trimming were deduced from the DNA. This sample is represented by approximately 73,000 clones; more than 75% of them were singletons. Of the sample, more than 0.7% is held by the ten largest clones.

The germline V gene (reference sequence) specifies MNHNY as CDR1 and SVGAGI as CDR2. A distance of 6 bases separates the germline ends of V and J, which lose 2 bases and 2 bases respectively. The CDR3 has 13 amino acids, counting the end cysteine and phenylalanine. CDR3 DNA only is kept here, 39 bases in frame from base 1. Each collaborating institution followed its own protocols to collect whole blood in K2EDTA tubes. For TCRbeta analysis, collaborator samples were shipped as frozen whole blood, as isolated PBMCs, or as DNA extracted from either sample type. Details on this clone: Which antigen it targets is not known. Base qualities are not recorded, but no much larger clone differs from it by a single base.

The sequence joins TRBV6-6 to TRBJ1-1, with a weak D call of TRBD1 (5 bases match). The sequence was obtained from a woman aged 70-85 years with acute or convalescent COVID-19. Material for sequencing was peripheral blood. The nucleotides are TGTGCCAGCAGTTACACAGGTAACACTGAAGCTTTCTTT. Translated, it reads CASSYTGNTEAFF.